This TCR beta chain was retrieved from a study of CD8 T cells in ankylosing spondylitis. General observations from the study: Disease-linked clones, CD8+, were relatively rare in peripheral blood. Among TCR beta sequences, a motif of 7 to 9 highly homologous variants appeared characteristic of ankylosing spondylitis blood. As reported, disease-linked clones showed significant enrichment in matched ankylosing spondylitis synovial fluid.

TCRdb processed the 5' RACE reads anew with MiXCR; each CDR3 protein has one entry. The sample holds 450,000 or so distinct CDR3 sequences; roughly 27% are singletons and the top ten take 0.89%. This clonotype was seen only a few times. Its specificity is unknown. The sequenced sample consisted of blood, either unsorted or a sorted T cell fraction (not recorded which). The origin of this receptor is a male donor with ankylosing spondylitis.

CDR3 DNA sequence: TGCGCCAGCAGCTTGGGATCCGCGAACACCGGGGAGCTGTTTTTT. Residues: CASSLGSANTGELFF. V is TRBV5-1 and J is TRBJ2-2; no reliable D call. Germline CDR1 is SGHRS and CDR2 is YFSETQ. The germline V and J ends were trimmed by 0 bases and 0 bases, with 6 bases remaining between them. The CDR3 totals 15 residues.